These 10 T cell receptor beta chains share one sample of origin, sequenced in a study of blood T cell repertoires in COVID-19. TCRdb's table, derived via immunoSEQ multiplex PCR, lists solely in-frame clones and lacks some. The sample shows more than 150,000 clones, around 92% of them seen only once. Input material: peripheral blood. These receptors came from a man in his fifties or sixties with acute or convalescent COVID-19.

The chain has TRBV5-5 and TRBJ2-7; 7 nucleotides line up with TRBD1. With 4 bases clipped from V and 2 bases from J, the junction kept 9 bases outside the gene matches. CDR1 and CDR2 (germline): SGHKS, YYEKEE (reference sequence). The CDR3 spans 15 residues. CDR3 in DNA: TGTGCCAGCAGCCCGGGACAGCATAAAACCTACGAGCAGTACTTC. Protein product: CASSPGQHKTYEQYF. The whole variable domain, remainder taken from reference TRBV5-5 and TRBJ2-7, is DAGVTQSPTHLIKTRGQQVTLRCSPISGHKSVSWYQQVLGQGPQFIFQYYEKEERGRGNFPDRFSARQFPNYSSELNVNALLLGDSALYLCASSPGQHKTYEQYFGPGTRLTVT.

Only one count was recorded for this clone. The rearrangement uses TRBV11-2 and TRBJ2-1; 8 nucleotides agree with TRBD2. The trim removed 2 bases at V and 5 bases at J, leaving 5 bases unmatched. Germline V CDR1 and CDR2: SGHAT, FQNNGV. The CDR3 spans 15 residues. CDR3 residues: CASSLTAGVNNEQFF. The CDR3 DNA sequence: TGTGCCAGCAGCTTAACAGCGGGGGTCAACAATGAGCAGTTCTTC.

For the CDR3, the DNA is TGCGCCAGCAGCTCGACAGGTTCCATGAACACTGAAGCTTTCTTT. The encoded protein is CASSSTGSMNTEAFF. The chain has TRBV5-1 and TRBJ1-1; tentatively, D is TRBD1 (6 bases). V lost 3 bases to trimming and J lost 0 bases, with 12 bases between them. The CDR3 totals 15 residues. Germline CDR1 reads SGHRS; CDR2 reads YFSETQ.

This clone occurred a few times. The chain uses TRBV19 and TRBJ1-1, with TRBD1 identical over 8 bases. Germline V lookup: CDR1 LNHDA, CDR2 SQIVND (reference sequence). The CDR3 runs 14 residues. The V and J ends lost 5 bases and 5 bases, in that order; junction bases with no gene match: 7. CDR3 bases: TGTGCCAGTAGTGACGGACAGGGTGTGACTGAAGCTTTCTTT. Residues: CASSDGQGVTEAFF.

This CDR3 reads CASSPPIGVYNEQFF. The CDR3 DNA is TGTGCCAGCTCACCACCCATAGGGGTTTACAATGAGCAGTTCTTC. This rearrangement joins TRBV18 to TRBJ2-1, with D maybe TRBD1 (5 bases). This CDR3 region has 15 residues. Germline CDR1 KGHSH, CDR2 LQKENI. Deletions cut 0 bases from V and 4 bases from J, with 10 bases between.

V usage is TRBV12-3 or TRBV12-4 and J usage is TRBJ2-3; a possible D gene is TRBD1 (5 bases). The CDR3 sequence is 13 residues long. V was trimmed by 5 bases and J by 4 bases, leaving 10 bases between them. CDR3 DNA sequence: TGTGCCAGCAGTCCCATACAGGCAGATACGCAGTATTTT. Its protein product is CASSPIQADTQYF.

The chain recombines TRBV5-6 with TRBJ1-4; 10 bases line up with TRBD1. Germline V gives CDR1 SGHDT, CDR2 YYEEEE. Trimming cost V 4 bases and J 8 bases; bases outside gene matches: 8. The CDR3 sequence is 15 residues long. The CDR3 sequence is CASSPGGTGDEKLFF. Here the CDR3 DNA reads TGTGCCAGCAGCCCGGGCGGGACAGGGGACGAAAAACTGTTTTTT.

Concerning this clone: Additional DNA sequences in this sample encode the identical CDR3. This chain connects TRBV4-3 to TRBJ2-7; weak D call: TRBD1 (5 bases). In germline, CDR1 is LGHNA, CDR2 YSLEER. V dropped 0 bases and J dropped 4 bases, with 7 bases sitting between them. The CDR3 spans 13 residues. CDR3 in DNA: TGCGCCAGCAGCCAAGACAGGGCTTACGAGCAGTACTTC. Translating gives CASSQDRAYEQYF.

The chain combines TRBV7-2 with TRBJ2-2; 8 positions match TRBD2. Germline CDR1 and CDR2: SGHTA and FQGNSA. V lost 4 bases to trimming and J lost 6 bases; unmatched junction nucleotides: 16. This CDR3 spans 18 amino acids. This CDR3 reads CASSSRESSGVYPGELFF. Written as DNA, the CDR3 is TGTGCCAGCAGCTCTCGAGAGAGTAGCGGGGTGTATCCCGGGGAGCTGTTTTTT. The entire variable domain, with the rest obtained from reference TRBV7-2 and TRBJ2-2, is as follows: GAGVSQSPSNKVTEKGKDVELRCDPISGHTALYWYRQSLGQGLEFLIYFQGNSAPDKSGLPSDRFSAERTGGSVSTLTIQRTQQEDSAVYLCASSSRESSGVYPGELFFGEGSRLTVL.

A few counts support this clone. The chain is built from TRBV5-8 and TRBJ2-2; D not certain. The germline V gene has CDR1 SGHTS and CDR2 YDEGEE. V lost 2 bases and J lost 3, with 11 bases in between. The CDR3 is 15 amino acids. The CDR3 nucleotides are TGTGCCAGCAGCTTTGTGGTCCGGGACACCGGGGAGCTGTTTTTT. Translated: CASSFVVRDTGELFF.